This T cell receptor (beta chain) is from a study of shared clonotypes between healthy human individuals. General study findings and limits: Clonotype sharing levels among donors were expected to vary with sequencing depth.

How the authors handled the data: With immunoSEQ giving junction-only sequences and no quality scores, filtering differed. The data were produced by immunoSEQ multiplex PCR, yet TCRdb's version contains in-frame clones alone and is incomplete. Clone size and V and J calls were adopted from that table, with D and trimming inferred from the DNA. The table has about 2 million clones, around 96% seen once. The naive CD8 subset, CD45RO-negative cells positively selected for CCR7, excluded terminally differentiated effector memory CD45RA+ cells. CDR1 and CDR2 (germline): SEHNR, FQNEAQ (reference sequence). The ends lost 3 bases at V and 3 bases at J; junction bases unmatched: 3. This CDR3 is 15 amino acids long. As to this clone: Its antigen remains unknown.

The sequenced material came from naive CD8+ T cells sorted from blood. The receptor was isolated from a man between 18 and 29 years old in good health. The chain uses TRBV7-9 and TRBJ2-3, with 10 bases that match TRBD2. CDR3 DNA sequence: TGTGCCAGCAGCTTTCCTAGCGGGAGTACAGATACGCAGTATTTT. Its protein product is CASSFPSGSTDTQYF.